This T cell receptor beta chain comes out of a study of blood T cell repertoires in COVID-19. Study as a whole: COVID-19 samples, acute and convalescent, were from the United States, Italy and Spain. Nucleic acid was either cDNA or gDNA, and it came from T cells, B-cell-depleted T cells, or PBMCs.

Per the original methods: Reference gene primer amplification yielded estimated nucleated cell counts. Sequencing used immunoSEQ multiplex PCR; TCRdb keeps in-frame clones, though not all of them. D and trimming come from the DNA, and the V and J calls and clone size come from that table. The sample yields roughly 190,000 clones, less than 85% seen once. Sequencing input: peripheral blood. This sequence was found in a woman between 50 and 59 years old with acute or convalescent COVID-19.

This CDR3 reads CASSQSTGGPYGYTF. The CDR3 coding sequence is TGTGCCAGCAGCCAATCGACAGGGGGTCCATATGGCTACACCTTC. The chain couples TRBV3-1 (or the pseudogene TRBV3-2) to TRBJ1-2; the match to TRBD1 covers 9 bases. Germline V gene data show CDR1 as LGHDT and CDR2 as YNNKEL (reference sequence). The trim removed 2 bases at V and 5 bases at J, leaving 6 bases unmatched. The CDR3 covers 15 residues.